A selection of T cell receptor beta chains follows, all from one sample in a study of cytomegalovirus exposure and HLA in healthy donors. Profiling relied on immunoSEQ multiplex PCR, and the TCRdb table lists in-frame clones only, not all of them. The repertoire consists of about 160,000 clones, with approximately 81% occurring once and the leading ten covering 2.4%. Sequencing was carried out using PBMCs. The receptor set was obtained from a male donor in good health and CMV-seronegative. Both conserved end residues are part of each CDR3. The D gene is left open where the match is weak. Not every row has a clone size; where given, it reads once, few, many or a size class.

J gene | D gene | V gene | clone size | CDR3 DNA | CDR3 protein
TRBJ2-1 | - | TRBV9 | - | TGTGCCAGCAGCGTAACCGGGACAACCTACAATGAGCAGTTCTTC | CASSVTGTTYNEQFF
TRBJ2-7 | - | TRBV7-9 | - | TGTGCCAGCAGCCCTAGACGGGGGAGGGACAGGTCCTACGAGCAGTACTTC | CASSPRRGRDRSYEQYF
TRBJ2-7 | TRBD2 | TRBV4-2 | - | TGTGCCAGCAGCAGGACTAGCGGGAGCTACGAGCAGTACTTC | CASSRTSGSYEQYF
TRBJ2-2 | TRBD1 | TRBV7-2 | - | TGTGCCAGCAGCTTGGGACAGGGGATTTTCACCGGGGAGCTGTTTTTT | CASSLGQGIFTGELFF
TRBJ2-1 | TRBD1 | TRBV5-1 | - | TGCGCCAGCAGCCTGGCAACGGACAGGAGCTCCTACAATGAGCAGTTCTTC | CASSLATDRSSYNEQFF
TRBJ2-7 | TRBD2 | TRBV9 | - | TGTGCCAGCGGCCCTAGCGGGGGCGGGGAGCAGTACTTC | CASGPSGGGEQYF
TRBJ2-7 | TRBD2 | TRBV5-1 | few | TGCGCCAGCAGCTTGGGGGGTAGCGGGGCCAGCTCCTACGAGCAGTACTTC | CASSLGGSGASSYEQYF
TRBJ1-1 | - | TRBV4-3 | - | TGCGCCAGCAGCCAAGATGGGGCGGCGAACACTGAAGCTTTCTTT | CASSQDGAANTEAFF
TRBJ2-3 | TRBD1 | TRBV7-3 | - | TGTGCCAGCAGCTACCGGGACAGGGTAATAGATACGCAGTATTTT | CASSYRDRVIDTQYF
TRBJ2-3 | TRBD2 | TRBV27 | - | TGTGCCAGCAGTTTGGGACTAGCGATAGCAGATACGCAGTATTTT | CASSLGLAIADTQYF
TRBJ1-1 | - | TRBV7-2 | few | TGTGCCAGCAGCTTAGCGGCCCAGGGGGAAGCTTTCTTT | CASSLAAQGEAFF
TRBJ2-5 | TRBD2 | TRBV15 | few | TGTGCCACCAGCAGAGAGAGCGGGAGGCCTGCGGGCCAGTACTTC | CATSRESGRPAGQYF
TRBJ2-5 | - | TRBV4-3 | few | TGCGCCAGCAGCCAAGGGAGGGGCGGACAAGAGACCCAGTACTTC | CASSQGRGGQETQYF
TRBJ2-3 | TRBD2 | TRBV30 | - | TGTGCCTGGAGTGTACAGCGGGGCCGCCCGGATACGCAGTATTTT | CAWSVQRGRPDTQYF
TRBJ2-1 | - | TRBV16 | once | TGTGCCAGCAGCCAATCTCCCGTCAGCTCCTACAATGAGCAGTTCTTC | CASSQSPVSSYNEQFF
TRBJ2-7 | - | TRBV7-8 | - | TGTGCCAGCGCCTCGGAGGTCCCGGACCCCCGGCACGAGCAGTACTTC | CASASEVPDPRHEQYF
TRBJ1-5 | - | TRBV19 | - | TGTGCCAGTAGTATGCAGGGAAGCAATCAGCCCCAGCATTTT | CASSMQGSNQPQHF
TRBJ1-6 | - | TRBV28 | - | TGTGCCAGCAGTAGCCGACAGAGGACCACATTAATCGGTTCACCCCTCCACTTT | CASSSRQRTTLIGSPLHF
TRBJ2-3 | TRBD1 | TRBV5-4 | - | TGTGCCAGCAGCTTGGGGTCGGGACAGTCCATGGATACGCAGTATTTT | CASSLGSGQSMDTQYF
TRBJ2-7 | TRBD2 | TRBV27 | - | TGTGCCAGCAGTTCATTCGTTGCGCGGCGGGCGGGGGCCTACGAGCAGTACTTC | CASSSFVARRAGAYEQYF
TRBJ2-5 | - | TRBV9 | - | TGTGCCAGCAGCCTAAGCAGGGATTTGGGAGAGACCCAGTACTTC | CASSLSRDLGETQYF
TRBJ1-5 | TRBD1 | TRBV2 | - | TGTGCCAGCAGGCTAGGGACAGGGGGCAATCAGCCCCAGCATTTT | CASRLGTGGNQPQHF
TRBJ1-5 | - | TRBV29-1 | few | TGCAGCGTTGGGGGGGTTAATCAGCCCCAGCATTTT | CSVGGVNQPQHF
TRBJ2-3 | - | TRBV28 | - | TGTGCCAGCAGCTTCACAGATACGCAGTATTTT | CASSFTDTQYF
TRBJ2-3 | TRBD2 | TRBV28 | - | TGTGCCAGCAGTAAAGGGCGGCGGGAGGCAAGCACAGATACGCAGTATTTT | CASSKGRREASTDTQYF
TRBJ2-2 | TRBD2 | TRBV6-6 | - | TGTGCCAGCAGTCCTCTGGGCGGGAGAAACACCGGGGAGCTGTTTTTT | CASSPLGGRNTGELFF
TRBJ2-7 | - | TRBV5-4 | once | TGTGCCAGCAGCTTGGGACTGAACTCCTACGAGCAGTACTTC | CASSLGLNSYEQYF
TRBJ2-7 | TRBD2 | TRBV7-2 | few | TGTGCCAGCAGCTTAGGACTAGCGGGGGGCCCCCTCGACTTC | CASSLGLAGGPLDF
TRBJ1-2 | - | TRBV5-6 | - | TGTGCCAGCAGCTTCGGGCAGGGCCTTAGCGGCTACACCTTC | CASSFGQGLSGYTF
TRBJ1-2 | - | TRBV6-5 | - | TGTGCCAGCACCAAAAATGGGGGGAACTATGGCTACACCTTC | CASTKNGGNYGYTF
TRBJ2-5 | TRBD2 | TRBV13 | - | TGTGCCAGCAGCCCCCAGCTCCTGGCTAGCGGGAGTCGAGAGACCCAGTACTTC | CASSPQLLASGSRETQYF
TRBJ1-1 | - | TRBV4-2 | few | TGTGCCAGCAGCCAAGAGAGAACCCGTGGTGGGGCCACTGAAGCTTTCTTT | CASSQERTRGGATEAFF
TRBJ1-5 | - | TRBV4-1 | few | TGCGCCAGCAGCCAAGATTCGAGCAGGGCGCATAGCAATCAGCCCCAGCATTTT | CASSQDSSRAHSNQPQHF
TRBJ2-2 | TRBD2 | TRBV5-1 | once | TGCGCCAGCAGCTGGACAGCGGGGGGGAACACCGGGGAGCTGTTTTTT | CASSWTAGGNTGELFF
TRBJ2-7 | - | TRBV5-1 | - | TGCGCCAGCAGTTACGACAGTTCCTACGAGCAGTACTTC | CASSYDSSYEQYF
TRBJ1-5 | TRBD1 | TRBV28 | few | TGTGCCAGCAGTCGAGGACAGGGGAATCAGCCCCAGCATTTT | CASSRGQGNQPQHF
TRBJ2-3 | TRBD2 | TRBV4-3 | - | TGCGCCAGCAGCCAAGAGGTTTCTAGCGGACGAGCAGATACGCAGTATTTT | CASSQEVSSGRADTQYF
TRBJ2-1 | TRBD2 | TRBV7-3 | once | TGTGCCAGCAGCCCTACTAGCGGCTACTACAATGAGCAGTTCTTC | CASSPTSGYYNEQFF
TRBJ2-1 | - | TRBV5-4 | once | TGTGCCAGCAGCTCGGGACTGATCTCCTACAATGAGCAGTTCTTC | CASSSGLISYNEQFF
TRBJ1-6 | - | TRBV9 | - | TGTGCCAGCAGCGTAGGCGGCAGCTCCTATAATTCACCCCTCCACTTT | CASSVGGSSYNSPLHF
TRBJ2-3 | TRBD2 | TRBV14 | few | TGTGCCAGCAGCCCCCGACTAGCGGGGGGGCCCGCGAGCACAGATACGCAGTATTTT | CASSPRLAGGPASTDTQYF
TRBJ1-4 | TRBD1 | TRBV13 | - | TGTGCCAGCAGCTCCGGGACAGAGGAAAAACTGTTTTTT | CASSSGTEEKLFF
TRBJ2-7 | - | TRBV14 | - | TGTGCCAGCAGCCAAGATGTAGCGCTCTCCTACGAGCAGTACTTC | CASSQDVALSYEQYF
TRBJ2-7 | - | TRBV7-7 | - | TGTGCTAGCAGCAGCGGGCCCTCCTCCTACGAGCAGTACTTC | CASSSGPSSYEQYF
TRBJ2-7 | TRBD1 | TRBV4-1 | - | TGCGCCAGCAGCCAGCCGGGACAGATCCACGAGCAGTACTTC | CASSQPGQIHEQYF
TRBJ1-4 | - | TRBV10-3 | - | TGTGCCATCAGTGATGGGGGACTCTCAACTAATGAAAAACTGTTTTTT | CAISDGGLSTNEKLFF
TRBJ1-1 | TRBD1 | TRBV19 | - | TGTGCCAGTAGTAGGTCCCTCCGGACAGGGGGGTATGAAGCTTTCTTT | CASSRSLRTGGYEAFF
TRBJ2-3 | TRBD2 | TRBV27 | - | TGTGCCAGCAGTTGGCAGGGACTAGCGAGCACAGATACGCAGTATTTT | CASSWQGLASTDTQYF
TRBJ2-7 | TRBD1 | TRBV7-2 | - | TGTGCCAGCAGCTTAGGGGACAGACCCTACGAGCAGTACTTC | CASSLGDRPYEQYF
TRBJ1-2 | TRBD1 | TRBV27 | - | TGTGCCAGCAGAACGGGACAGAAATTCTATGGCTACACCTTC | CASRTGQKFYGYTF
TRBJ1-5 | - | TRBV6-1 | - | TGTGCCAGCAGTCAAGGACAGAGAGCTATAGGATATAGCAATCAGCCCCAGCATTTT | CASSQGQRAIGYSNQPQHF
TRBJ2-2 | TRBD2 | TRBV9 | - | TGTGCCAGCAGCGTACGAGCGGGAGGGCCGAACACCGGGGAGCTGTTTTTT | CASSVRAGGPNTGELFF